The next 7 T cell receptor beta chains were all read from a single sample in a study of CXCR3-negative and CXCR3-positive naive CD8 T cells. Study-level findings and limits: More hydrophobic TRB CDR3s occurred in CXCR3-positive than in CXCR3-negative naive cells.

Their antigens remain unidentified. Each TRB cDNA library was prepared by 5' RACE (with UMI labels). One entry per CDR3 protein, without DNA, is what TCRdb gives after re-calling the 5' RACE reads. Across about 110,000 distinct CDR3 sequences, the top ten clones capture 0.35% to 0.4% of the sample. Sequenced material: naive CXCR3+ CD8+ T cells from blood. Noted subset: CD45RO-CCR7+CD27+CD95- naive CD8+ T cells expressing CXCR3 (TNR3+). The receptors shown here come from a human donor in good health. Some clones in this sample may be carry-over from other donors' samples.

The chain joins TRBV4-3 to TRBJ2-1; absent DNA, TCRdb's TRBD2 call cannot be checked. This CDR3 has 16 amino acids. CDR1 LGHNA and CDR2 YSLEER come from the germline V gene. The CDR3 loop is CASSSGTSGYYNEQFF.

The chain employs TRBV29-1 and TRBJ2-3; without DNA, the TCRdb call of TRBD1 cannot be checked. The germline V gene has CDR1 SQVTM and CDR2 ANQGSEA. The CDR3 has 16 residues. The CDR3 sequence is CSVEMRPGGEEDTQYF.

The J gene is TRBJ2-2, the V gene TRBV6-2 or TRBV6-3; TCRdb picks TRBD1, but there is no DNA to check that call. The CDR3 totals 15 residues. Germline V gives CDR1 MNHEY, CDR2 SVGEGT. CDR3 protein: CASSYLGVNTGELFF.

This rearrangement joins TRBV4-1 to TRBJ1-3. Germline V gene sequence: CDR1 MGHRA, CDR2 YSYEKL. This CDR3 is built from 15 residues. CDR3: CASSLDPSSGNTINF.

The V call is TRBV29-1, the J call TRBJ1-1. In germline, CDR1 is SQVTM, CDR2 ANQGSEA. The CDR3 has 14 residues. CDR3 sequence reads: CSVQGYRMNTEAFF.

The chain recombines TRBV11-3 with TRBJ2-5; TCRdb gives TRBD2 as the D gene, but with no DNA this cannot be confirmed. The germline gives CDR1 SGHNT, CDR2 YENEEA. This CDR3 contains 16 residues. The CDR3 protein is CASSSGTSGVQETQYF.

The chain joins TRBV6-5 to TRBJ2-5; TCRdb's D gene call, TRBD2, goes unchecked for lack of DNA. CDR1 is MNHEY and CDR2 is SVGAGI in the germline V gene. The CDR3 has 14 amino acids. The CDR3 sequence is CASGASASQETQYF.